The 9 T cell receptor beta chains given below trace back to one sample, sequenced in a study of blood T cell repertoires in COVID-19. Using immunoSEQ multiplex PCR, the repertoire was profiled, and TCRdb retains in-frame clones only, with some absent. The sample carries about 16,000 clones, roughly 89% recorded once. The sample taken for sequencing was peripheral blood. Receptor source: a woman at least 80 years old with COVID-19, enrolled during active disease.

V gene TRBV19 combines with J gene TRBJ1-5, with TRBD1 matching over 9 bases. CDR1 and CDR2 (germline): LNHDA, SQIVND (reference sequence). This CDR3 is built from 16 residues. The ends lost 4 bases at V and 6 bases at J; junction bases unmatched: 10. CDR3 bases: TGTGCCAGTAGTAACTCCTACGGGACAGGGAGTCAGCCCCAGCATTTT. Residues: CASSNSYGTGSQPQHF.

The chain employs TRBV24-1 and TRBJ1-5; D unresolved. V was cut by 4 bases and J by 2 bases, with 8 bases left in between. Germline assignment: CDR1 KGHDR and CDR2 SFDVKD. The CDR3 covers 14 residues. CDR3 amino acids: CATSDYTGNQPQHF. The CDR3 DNA is TGTGCCACCAGTGACTATACGGGCAATCAGCCCCAGCATTTT.

This rearrangement joins TRBV5-4 to TRBJ2-7; a weak D match, TRBD2 (6 bases). This CDR3 region has 15 residues. The germline CDR1 and CDR2 sequences are SGHNT and YYREEE (reference sequence). Trimming left V 4 bases short and J 0 bases short, with 14 bases between. The CDR3 loop reads CASSPRGGSSYEQYF. DNA of the CDR3: TGTGCCAGCAGCCCCCGTGGGGGGAGCTCCTACGAGCAGTACTTC.

This clone was counted only a few times. This chain joins TRBV7-9 and TRBJ1-1, with 7 positions matching TRBD1. The J segment lost 7 bases and the V segment lost 5 bases, leaving 4 bases of the junction unmatched. This CDR3 is 12 amino acids long. Germline CDR1 reads SEHNR; CDR2 reads FQNEAQ (reference sequence). The DNA of the CDR3 is TGTGCCAGCAGCAGACAGGGTATTGAAGCTTTCTTT. This encodes CASSRQGIEAFF.

DNA for the CDR3: TGTGCCAGCAGTTGGGGGGGGACCCTAGGTGGGCATGAGCAGTTCTTC. Translating gives CASSWGGTLGGHEQFF. This chain joins TRBV6-5 and TRBJ2-1; 7 bases map to TRBD2. J gave up 8 bases and V 4 bases, and 14 bases lay outside the gene matches. CDR3 length equals 16 residues. The V gene's germline CDR1 is MNHEY and CDR2 SVGAGI.

The J gene is TRBJ2-7, the V gene TRBV12-3 or TRBV12-4, with a possible D match to TRBD2 (6 bases). With 8 bases removed from V and 4 bases from J, the gap between germline ends came to 15 bases. The CDR3 length is 13 residues. The CDR3, as DNA: TGTGCCAGCTCCTTCGGAGGGCGGTACGAGCAGTACTTC. It codes for CASSFGGRYEQYF.

The count of this clone is one. The chain has TRBV19 and TRBJ1-1; weak D call: TRBD1 (5 bases). V gave up 10 bases and J gave up 4 bases, with 19 bases separating them. Germline assignment: CDR1 LNHDA and CDR2 SQIVND (reference sequence). This CDR3 is built from 14 residues. In DNA, the CDR3 is TGTGCCACCACCCCTCGTGGAGGGGTCACTGAAGCTTTCTTT. Translation gives CATTPRGGVTEAFF.

V usage is TRBV10-3 and J usage is TRBJ1-5; TRBD1 aligns across 8 bases. Losses at the gene ends were 6 bases for V and 7 bases for J; bases not matched to a gene: 2. From germline, CDR1 is ENHRY and CDR2 SYGVKD. The CDR3 runs to 12 residues. The CDR3, as DNA: TGTGCCATCAGCCAGGGGGCGCAGCCCCAGCATTTT. Protein product: CAISQGAQPQHF.

The V call is TRBV18, the J call TRBJ2-7, with D perhaps matching TRBD1 (6 bases). Trimming cost V 2 bases and J 2 bases, with 16 bases left between them. The CDR3 is 16 amino acids. Germline values: CDR1 KGHSH, CDR2 LQKENI. This CDR3 is CASSPKTGVKAYEQYF. The CDR3 DNA reads as TGTGCCAGCTCACCAAAGACAGGCGTCAAGGCCTACGAGCAGTACTTC.